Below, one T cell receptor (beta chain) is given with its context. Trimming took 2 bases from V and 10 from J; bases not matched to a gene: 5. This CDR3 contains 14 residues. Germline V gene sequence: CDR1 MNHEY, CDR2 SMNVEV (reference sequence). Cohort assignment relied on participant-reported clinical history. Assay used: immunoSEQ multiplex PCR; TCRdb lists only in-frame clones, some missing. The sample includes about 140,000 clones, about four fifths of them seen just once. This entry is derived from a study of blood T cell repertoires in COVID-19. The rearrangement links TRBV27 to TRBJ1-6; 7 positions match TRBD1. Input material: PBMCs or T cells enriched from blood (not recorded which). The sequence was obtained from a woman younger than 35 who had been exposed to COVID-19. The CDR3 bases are TGTGCCAGCAGTTTAATAGGGGGCGGATCACCCCTCCACTTT. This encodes CASSLIGGGSPLHF.